The entry below describes one TCR beta chain. The data belong to a study of cytomegalovirus exposure and HLA in healthy donors. The CDR3 sequence is 14 residues long. Germline V lookup: CDR1 SNHLY, CDR2 FYNNEI. The junction had 6 bases not matched to a gene; V was cut back by 4 bases and J by 4 bases. Use of 60 Vbeta and 13 Jbeta primers characterized the PCR. Generated by immunoSEQ multiplex PCR, the TCRdb table keeps only in-frame clones and is missing some. The sample table includes 100,000 to 150,000 clones. This chain uses TRBV2 with TRBJ2-5; 7 bases agree with TRBD1. The sequenced material came from PBMCs. This receptor was obtained from a man between 18 and 35 years old in good health and CMV-seronegative. The CDR3, as DNA: TGTGCCAGCAGTGGCCCAGGGGGTCTAGAGACCCAGTACTTC. Amino acid sequence: CASSGPGGLETQYF.